The rows below give T cell receptor beta chains drawn from one sample of a study of CD8 T cells in ankylosing spondylitis. TCRdb called the 5' RACE reads again in MiXCR, with one record for every CDR3 protein. The sample includes some 120,000 distinct CDR3 sequences, 12% to 15% of them seen just once. Sequences were obtained from blood, either unsorted or a sorted T cell fraction (not recorded which). The receptor set was obtained from a female donor with ankylosing spondylitis or in good health (not recorded which). Both conserved end residues are part of each CDR3. The D gene is left open where the match is weak. The listing skips clone size in some rows; elsewhere it reads once, few, many or a size class.

v_gene: TRBV20-1; j_gene: TRBJ2-1; d_gene: -; abundance: -; CDR3nt: TGCAGTGCTACAGGCCTGAGCTACAATGAGCAGTTCTTC; CDR3aa: CSATGLSYNEQFF
v_gene: TRBV5-1; j_gene: TRBJ1-6; d_gene: TRBD1; abundance: many; CDR3nt: TGCGCCAGCCAAGACAGGGAGAATTCACCCCTCCACTTT; CDR3aa: CASQDRENSPLHF
v_gene: TRBV10-3; j_gene: TRBJ2-3; d_gene: TRBD1; abundance: -; CDR3nt: TGTGCCATCAGTGGGGACAGTCCTAGCACAGATACGCAGTATTTT; CDR3aa: CAISGDSPSTDTQYF
v_gene: TRBV20-1; j_gene: TRBJ2-7; d_gene: -; abundance: -; CDR3nt: TGCAGTGCTGACCAGGGGAAACACATCTACGAGCAGTACTTC; CDR3aa: CSADQGKHIYEQYF
v_gene: TRBV10-3; j_gene: TRBJ2-2; d_gene: -; abundance: few; CDR3nt: TGTGCCATCACGGGGGGCGGTTTCACCGGGGAGCTGTTTTTT; CDR3aa: CAITGGGFTGELFF
v_gene: TRBV20-1; j_gene: TRBJ2-2; d_gene: TRBD2; abundance: few; CDR3nt: TGCAGTGCTAGAGACGCTAGCGGGAGAGTCACCGGGGAGCTGTTTTTT; CDR3aa: CSARDASGRVTGELFF
v_gene: TRBV6-1; j_gene: TRBJ2-1; d_gene: TRBD2; abundance: -; CDR3nt: TGTGCCAGCAGTGGTCCGGGACTAGCGGGTAACAATGAGCAGTTCTTC; CDR3aa: CASSGPGLAGNNEQFF
v_gene: TRBV7-2; j_gene: TRBJ1-3; d_gene: -; abundance: -; CDR3nt: TGTGCCAGCAGCCTGGGAAACACCATATATTTT; CDR3aa: CASSLGNTIYF
v_gene: TRBV5-1; j_gene: TRBJ1-5; d_gene: -; abundance: many; CDR3nt: TGCGCCAGCAGCTTGGAAGGGATGCGCAATCAGCCCCAGCATTTT; CDR3aa: CASSLEGMRNQPQHF
v_gene: TRBV6-1; j_gene: TRBJ2-1; d_gene: -; abundance: -; CDR3nt: TGTGCCAGCAGACCCATTGGGGGTGTCGGGCCCAATGAGCAGTTCTTC; CDR3aa: CASRPIGGVGPNEQFF
v_gene: TRBV5-1; j_gene: TRBJ2-3; d_gene: -; abundance: -; CDR3nt: TGCGCCAGCAGCTTCGTCCAGAACACAGATACGCAGTATTTT; CDR3aa: CASSFVQNTDTQYF
v_gene: TRBV27; j_gene: TRBJ1-5; d_gene: -; abundance: -; CDR3nt: TGTGCCAGCAGTTCCGACAGTTATAATCAGCCCCAGCATTTT; CDR3aa: CASSSDSYNQPQHF
v_gene: TRBV10-3; j_gene: TRBJ2-7; d_gene: TRBD2; abundance: -; CDR3nt: TGTGCCATCAGTGCCCGGACTAGCGGGGGGCGCCACGAGCAGTACTTC; CDR3aa: CAISARTSGGRHEQYF
v_gene: TRBV7-7; j_gene: TRBJ2-1; d_gene: -; abundance: -; CDR3nt: TGTGCTAGCAGCTCAGATCCCTACGGGGAGCAGTTCTTC; CDR3aa: CASSSDPYGEQFF
v_gene: TRBV5-1; j_gene: TRBJ2-2; d_gene: -; abundance: few; CDR3nt: TGCGCCAGCAGCTCCCTGGCGGGGGCCCCCGGGGAGCTGTTTTTT; CDR3aa: CASSSLAGAPGELFF
v_gene: TRBV29-1; j_gene: TRBJ2-7; d_gene: -; abundance: -; CDR3nt: TGCAGCGTTGTTCCGGGACCCTACGAGCAGTACTTC; CDR3aa: CSVVPGPYEQYF
v_gene: TRBV29-1; j_gene: TRBJ1-1; d_gene: -; abundance: -; CDR3nt: TGCAGCTTATCTCGGTTGAACACTGAAGCTTTCTTT; CDR3aa: CSLSRLNTEAFF
v_gene: TRBV29-1; j_gene: TRBJ1-2; d_gene: TRBD1; abundance: many; CDR3nt: TGCAGCGTTGAAGAGGGGGACAGGGGTCGAAGGAAGTATGGCTACACCTTC; CDR3aa: CSVEEGDRGRRKYGYTF
v_gene: TRBV28; j_gene: TRBJ2-2; d_gene: -; abundance: -; CDR3nt: TGTGCCAGCAGTCCCGCCCCTGGCACCGGGGAGCTGTTTTTT; CDR3aa: CASSPAPGTGELFF
v_gene: TRBV12-3/TRBV12-4; j_gene: TRBJ2-1; d_gene: TRBD2; abundance: -; CDR3nt: TGTGCCAGCAGGTCTACTAGCGGGAGCTATGAGCAGTTCTTC; CDR3aa: CASRSTSGSYEQFF
v_gene: TRBV3-1; j_gene: TRBJ1-5; d_gene: -; abundance: -; CDR3nt: TGTGCCAGCAGCCAAGAAGGACATCCGGATCAGCCCCAGCATTTT; CDR3aa: CASSQEGHPDQPQHF
v_gene: TRBV28; j_gene: TRBJ2-7; d_gene: TRBD1; abundance: -; CDR3nt: TGTGCCACCTACAGGGGGCCCTACGAGCAGTACTTC; CDR3aa: CATYRGPYEQYF
v_gene: TRBV12-3/TRBV12-4; j_gene: TRBJ1-5; d_gene: -; abundance: few; CDR3nt: TGTGCCAGCACCCCTTGGGCAGGGGATAATCAGCCCCAGCATTTT; CDR3aa: CASTPWAGDNQPQHF
v_gene: TRBV3-1; j_gene: TRBJ2-5; d_gene: -; abundance: -; CDR3nt: TGTGCCAGCAGCCAAGCCATGGATCAACAGACCCAGTACTTC; CDR3aa: CASSQAMDQQTQYF
v_gene: TRBV3-1; j_gene: TRBJ2-3; d_gene: TRBD1; abundance: -; CDR3nt: TGTGCCAGCAGCCGAATCCGGACAGGGGCAGATACGCAGTATTTT; CDR3aa: CASSRIRTGADTQYF
v_gene: TRBV7-9; j_gene: TRBJ2-2; d_gene: -; abundance: few; CDR3nt: TGTGCCAGCAGCTTTGAGGGGGCCGGGGAGCTGTTTTTT; CDR3aa: CASSFEGAGELFF
v_gene: TRBV29-1; j_gene: TRBJ2-3; d_gene: -; abundance: many; CDR3nt: TGCAGCGCCGAGAGGGGAGACGATACGCAGTATTTT; CDR3aa: CSAERGDDTQYF
v_gene: TRBV5-1; j_gene: TRBJ2-7; d_gene: TRBD1; abundance: few; CDR3nt: TGCGCCAGCAGCTTCGGGACAGGGGACCTCTACGAGCAGTACTTC; CDR3aa: CASSFGTGDLYEQYF
v_gene: TRBV5-1; j_gene: TRBJ1-5; d_gene: -; abundance: -; CDR3nt: TGCGCCAGCAGCTTGGCAGGGCGGGATCAGCCCCAGCATTTT; CDR3aa: CASSLAGRDQPQHF
v_gene: TRBV9; j_gene: TRBJ1-4; d_gene: TRBD1; abundance: many; CDR3nt: TGTGCCAGCAGCGTAGAAGGGGGCCAGGGGATGAATGAAAAACTGTTTTTT; CDR3aa: CASSVEGGQGMNEKLFF
v_gene: TRBV7-3; j_gene: TRBJ2-7; d_gene: -; abundance: -; CDR3nt: TGTGCCAGCAGCTTAACAGCGAACAGGCCCTACGAGCAGTACTTC; CDR3aa: CASSLTANRPYEQYF
v_gene: TRBV20-1; j_gene: TRBJ2-1; d_gene: -; abundance: many; CDR3nt: TGCAGTGCTGGGCTAGCGAACTCCTACAATGAGCAGTTCTTC; CDR3aa: CSAGLANSYNEQFF
v_gene: TRBV9; j_gene: TRBJ2-3; d_gene: -; abundance: -; CDR3nt: TGTGCCAGCAGCGTAGCCGGAAACACAGATACGCAGTATTTT; CDR3aa: CASSVAGNTDTQYF